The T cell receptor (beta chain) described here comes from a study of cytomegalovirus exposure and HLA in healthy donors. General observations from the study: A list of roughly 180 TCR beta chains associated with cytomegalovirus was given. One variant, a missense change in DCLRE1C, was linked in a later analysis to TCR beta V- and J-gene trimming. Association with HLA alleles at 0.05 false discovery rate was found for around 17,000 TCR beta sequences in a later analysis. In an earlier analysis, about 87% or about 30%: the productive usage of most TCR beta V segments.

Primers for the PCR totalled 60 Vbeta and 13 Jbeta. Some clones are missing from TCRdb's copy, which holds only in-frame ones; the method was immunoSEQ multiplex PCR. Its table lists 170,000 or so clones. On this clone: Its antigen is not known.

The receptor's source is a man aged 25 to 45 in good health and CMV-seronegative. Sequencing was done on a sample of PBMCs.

The CDR3 is CASSEGRARWEEAFF. CDR3 bases: TGTGCCAGCAGTGAAGGAAGGGCCAGGTGGGAGGAAGCTTTCTTT. V and J are TRBV25-1 and TRBJ1-1, with D hard to call. Germline V gene data show CDR1 as MGHDK and CDR2 as SYGVNS. The CDR3 covers 15 residues. The V and J ends lost 2 bases and 8 bases respectively, with 18 bases between them.